The subject of this entry is one T cell receptor beta chain. The antigen is undetermined. This sample was included in a study of T-cell memory formation after mild COVID-19. Overall study results and limits: Clones that contracted clustered mainly in CM and EM if CD4+ and in EMRA if CD8+.

TCRdb passed the 5' RACE reads through MiXCR, listing each CDR3 protein once. Of 300,000 to 400,000 distinct CDR3 sequences in the sample, around 13% were seen once. This CDR3 comprises 14 residues. Between the trimmed V and J ends, which lost 2 bases and 4 bases, there was a span of 11 bases. The germline gives CDR1 MGHDK, CDR2 SYGVNS. The chain links TRBV25-1 to TRBJ1-2, with a weak D call TRBD1 (6 bases). The origin of this receptor is a man younger than 30 who had mild COVID-19 (a few samples of this study predate the infection). Cell type and time point are not known. The material sequenced was PBMCs or a T cell subset sorted from them (not recorded which). The CDR3 bases are TGTGCCAGCAGTGAACTAGGGGGTGGCTATGGCTACACCTTC. Its protein is CASSELGGGYGYTF.